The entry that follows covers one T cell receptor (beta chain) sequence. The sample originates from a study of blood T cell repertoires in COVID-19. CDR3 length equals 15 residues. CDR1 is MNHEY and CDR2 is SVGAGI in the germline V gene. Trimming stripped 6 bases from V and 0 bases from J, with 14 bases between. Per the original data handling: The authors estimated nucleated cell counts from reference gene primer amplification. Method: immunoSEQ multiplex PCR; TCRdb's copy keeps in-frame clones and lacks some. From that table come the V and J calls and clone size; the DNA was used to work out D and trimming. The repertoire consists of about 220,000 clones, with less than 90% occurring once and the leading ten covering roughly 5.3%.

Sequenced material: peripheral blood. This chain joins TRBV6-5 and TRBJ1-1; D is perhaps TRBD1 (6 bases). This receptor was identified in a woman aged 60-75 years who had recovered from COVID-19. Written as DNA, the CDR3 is TGTGCCAGCAGGAGGGGGACCTCCATGAACACTGAAGCTTTCTTT. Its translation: CASRRGTSMNTEAFF.